The T cell receptor (beta chain) under discussion was sequenced for a study of blood T cell repertoires in COVID-19. Study as a whole: Researchers got acute and convalescent COVID-19 samples from the United States, Italy and Spain.

A single count supports this clone. Per the germline V gene, CDR1 is KGHSH and CDR2 is LQKENI. The CDR3 covers 15 residues. The ends lost 3 bases at V and 6 bases at J; junction bases unmatched: 7. Across about 22 US areas, participants ranged in age from roughly 18 to 95 years. Original methodology: Estimation of nucleated cell counts was performed using reference gene primer amplification. Assay used: immunoSEQ multiplex PCR; TCRdb lists only in-frame clones, some missing. That table gives V, J and clone size, and the DNA gave D and trimming. The top ten clones hold 3.5% to 4.5% of a sample with roughly 250,000 clones, 80% to 90% of them seen once.

This receptor was obtained from a woman aged 30 to 39 who had recovered from COVID-19. Sequencing was done on a sample of PBMCs or T cells enriched from blood (not recorded which). This chain joins TRBV18 and TRBJ1-5; TRBD1 matches at 8 bases. DNA for the CDR3: TGTGCCAGCTCACCCGGGCAGGGGGCGATTCAGCCCCAGCATTTT. This sequence encodes CASSPGQGAIQPQHF.